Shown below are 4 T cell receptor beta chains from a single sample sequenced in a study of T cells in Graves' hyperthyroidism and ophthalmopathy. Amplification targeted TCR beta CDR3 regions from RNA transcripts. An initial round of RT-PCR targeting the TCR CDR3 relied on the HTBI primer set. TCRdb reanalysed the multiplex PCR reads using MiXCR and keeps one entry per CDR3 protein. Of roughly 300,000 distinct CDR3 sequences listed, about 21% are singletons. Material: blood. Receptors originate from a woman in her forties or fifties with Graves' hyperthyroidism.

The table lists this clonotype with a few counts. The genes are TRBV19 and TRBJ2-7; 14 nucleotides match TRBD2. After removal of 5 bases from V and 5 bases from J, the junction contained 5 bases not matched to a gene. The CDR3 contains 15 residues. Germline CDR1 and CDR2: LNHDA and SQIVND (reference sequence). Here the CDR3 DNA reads TGTGCCAGTAGTTCGGGGACTAGCGGGAGCAACGAGCAGTACTTC. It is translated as CASSSGTSGSNEQYF.

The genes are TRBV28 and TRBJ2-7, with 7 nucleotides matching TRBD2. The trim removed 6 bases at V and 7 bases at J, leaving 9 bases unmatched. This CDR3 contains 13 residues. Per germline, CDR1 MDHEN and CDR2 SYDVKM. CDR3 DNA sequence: TGTGCCAGCAGCGCGGGAGACTCGTATGAGCAGTACTTC. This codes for CASSAGDSYEQYF. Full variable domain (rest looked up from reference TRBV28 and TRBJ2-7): DVKVTQSSRYLVKRTGEKVFLECVQDMDHENMFWYRQDPGLGLRLIYFSYDVKMKEKGDIPEGYSVSREKKERFSLILESASTNQTSMYLCASSAGDSYEQYFGPGTRLTVT.

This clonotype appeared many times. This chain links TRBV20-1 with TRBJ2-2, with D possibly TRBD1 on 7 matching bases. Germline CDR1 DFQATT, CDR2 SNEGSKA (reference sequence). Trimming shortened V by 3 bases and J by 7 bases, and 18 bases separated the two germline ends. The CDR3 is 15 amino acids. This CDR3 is CSARNQGGAFGELFF. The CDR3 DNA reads TGCAGTGCTAGGAATCAGGGGGGCGCTTTCGGGGAGCTGTTTTTT.

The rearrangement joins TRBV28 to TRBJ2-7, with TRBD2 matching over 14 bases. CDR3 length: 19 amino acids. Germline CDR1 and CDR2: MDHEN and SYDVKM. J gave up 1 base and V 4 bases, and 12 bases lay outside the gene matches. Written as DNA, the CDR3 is TGTGCCAGCAGTTCTGTTGGACTAGCGGGAGGCTACGATTCCTACGAGCAGTACTTC. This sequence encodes CASSSVGLAGGYDSYEQYF.